The 5 T cell receptor beta chains below come from one sample, sequenced in a study of blood T cell repertoires in COVID-19. Here immunoSEQ multiplex PCR was the method, and the copy in TCRdb shows in-frame clones only, minus some. This table holds some 390,000 clones, about 88% found once. Sequencing was done on a sample of peripheral blood. These TCRs come from a woman in her thirties or forties with COVID-19, enrolled during active disease.

This sequence joins TRBV5-6 and TRBJ1-6; D is perhaps TRBD1 (5 bases). The CDR3 is 15 residues long. Trimming left V 5 bases short and J 8 bases short, with 17 bases between. Germline assignment: CDR1 SGHDT and CDR2 YYEEEE. CDR3 amino acids: CASSFAGGRHSPLHF. The CDR3 nucleotides are TGTGCCAGCAGTTTTGCGGGGGGAAGGCATTCACCCCTCCACTTT.

This clone was picked up a small number of times. The J gene is TRBJ1-5, the V gene TRBV12-5, with TRBD1 identical over 8 bases. The ends lost 3 bases at V and 6 bases at J; junction bases unmatched: 10. Germline CDR1 is LGHNT and CDR2 is FRNRAP. The CDR3 runs to 16 residues. The CDR3 coding sequence is TGTGCTAGTGGTTTCGGGGGACAGGCCCCGGGTCAGCCCCAGCATTTT. The encoded protein is CASGFGGQAPGQPQHF. Together with reference TRBV12-5 and TRBJ1-5, the CDR3 gives the full variable domain: DARVTQTPRHKVTEMGQEVTMRCQPILGHNTVFWYRQTMMQGLELLAYFRNRAPLDDSGMPKDRFSAEMPDATLATLKIQPSEPRDSAVYFCASGFGGQAPGQPQHFGDGTRLSIL.

The chain has TRBV4-1 and TRBJ2-7; D unclear. The CDR3 is made up of 12 amino acids. Germline V gene lookup returns CDR1 MGHRA and CDR2 YSYEKL. The germline V and J ends were trimmed by 1 base and 12 bases, with 13 bases remaining between them. CDR3 nucleotides: TGCGCCAGCAGCCAAGTTAACGGGTTTCCGTACTTC. Protein: CASSQVNGFPYF.

The rearrangement uses TRBV7-2 and TRBJ1-2; tentatively, D is TRBD1 (5 bases). The V end was cut by 4 bases, the J end by 8 bases, with 20 bases between. From germline, CDR1 is SGHTA and CDR2 FQGNSA. The CDR3 totals 15 residues. Written as DNA, the CDR3 is TGTGCCAGCAGCTACCAGGGCAGGTTTAAAAACGGCTACACCTTC. Amino acid sequence: CASSYQGRFKNGYTF. The full variable domain, its missing parts supplied by reference TRBV7-2 and TRBJ1-2, is GAGVSQSPSNKVTEKGKDVELRCDPISGHTALYWYRQSLGQGLEFLIYFQGNSAPDKSGLPSDRFSAERTGGSVSTLTIQRTQQEDSAVYLCASSYQGRFKNGYTFGSGTRLTVV.

The chain links TRBV24-1 to TRBJ2-1; 9 nucleotides align to TRBD1. This CDR3 comprises 16 residues. V shed 3 bases, J shed 5 bases, and the junction held 7 bases outside the gene matches. Germline V gene data show CDR1 as KGHDR and CDR2 as SFDVKD. This chain's CDR3 is CATSDPLDRGNNEQFF. The CDR3 DNA reads as TGTGCCACCAGTGATCCACTGGACAGGGGCAACAATGAGCAGTTCTTC.